Each of the 8 T cell receptor beta chains below was sequenced from the same sample in a study of CD8 T cells in Susac syndrome. When the RNA was reverse transcribed, random hexamers were used with an input of roughly 0.45 to 1 ug. MiXCR, applied by TCRdb to the immunoSEQ multiplex PCR reads, yields one record per CDR3 protein. Among tens of thousands of distinct CDR3 sequences listed, just under 95% were seen once. Sequencing used CD8+ T cells from PBMCs. These receptors were obtained from a human donor in good health.

J is TRBJ2-1 and V is TRBV12-3 or TRBV12-4; TRBD1 matches at 10 bases. CDR3 length: 16 amino acids. Trimming cost V 6 bases and J 1 base; bases outside gene matches: 6. CDR3 protein: CASSPRTGGSYNEQFF. Here the CDR3 DNA reads TGTGCCAGCAGCCCGAGGACAGGGGGGTCCTACAATGAGCAGTTCTTC.

In its sample, this clonotype was seen a few times. This chain connects TRBV29-1 to TRBJ2-7, with TRBD1 as a possible D gene (6 bases). Trimming stripped 4 bases from V and 0 bases from J, with 7 bases between. The CDR3 covers 12 residues. CDR1 SQVTM and CDR2 ANQGSEA come from the germline V gene. CDR3 sequence (DNA): TGCAGCGTTGCGGACAGCTCCTACGAGCAGTACTTC. Encoded protein: CSVADSSYEQYF.

The table lists this clonotype with a count of one. The genes are TRBV10-3 and TRBJ1-1; 8 bases fit TRBD1. With 2 bases clipped from V and 5 bases from J, the junction kept 7 bases outside the gene matches. The CDR3 consists of 15 residues. Germline V gives CDR1 ENHRY, CDR2 SYGVKD. The CDR3 reads CAISERQGARTEAFF. The CDR3 nucleotides read TGTGCCATCAGTGAGAGGCAGGGGGCTCGGACTGAAGCTTTCTTT.

This clonotype was detected only once. The chain carries TRBV11-2 and TRBJ2-7, with 8 bases lining up with TRBD1. The germline CDR1 and CDR2 sequences are SGHAT and FQNNGV. The CDR3 runs to 18 residues. V shed 5 bases, J shed 2 bases, and the junction held 17 bases outside the gene matches. CDR3 residues: CASSPDQGALNPPYEQYF. In DNA, the CDR3 is TGTGCCAGCAGCCCAGACCAGGGGGCTCTTAACCCCCCCTACGAGCAGTACTTC.

The chain employs TRBV11-3 and TRBJ2-1, with 8 bases aligning to TRBD2. This CDR3 has 17 amino acids. Germline trimming cut 3 bases from V and 4 bases from J; bases unmatched to any gene: 11. CDR1 and CDR2 from the germline V gene are SGHNT and YENEEA. CDR3 sequence reads: CASSLYRAGALYNEQFF. CDR3 bases: TGTGCCAGCAGCTTGTACCGAGCGGGAGCTCTGTACAATGAGCAGTTCTTC.

The chain employs TRBV9 and TRBJ2-1; tentative D call: TRBD2 (5 bases). Trimming shortened V by 3 bases and J by 5 bases, and 21 bases separated the two germline ends. The CDR3 runs 17 residues. Germline V lookup: CDR1 SGDLS, CDR2 YYNGEE. The CDR3 coding sequence is TGTGCCAGCAGCGAGGCCGGTAGTCGGAGGCCCAACAATGAGCAGTTCTTC. Protein sequence: CASSEAGSRRPNNEQFF. Looking up the rest from reference TRBV9 and TRBJ2-1 gives the full variable domain: DSGVTQTPKHLITATGQRVTLRCSPRSGDLSVYWYQQSLDQGLQFLIQYYNGEERAKGNILERFSAQQFPDLHSELNLSSLELGDSALYFCASSEAGSRRPNNEQFFGPGTRLTVL.

This chain uses TRBV13 with TRBJ2-3; no clear D. V was trimmed by 5 bases and J by 5 bases, leaving 17 bases between them. Germline values: CDR1 PRHDT, CDR2 FYEKMQ (reference sequence). The CDR3 consists of 15 residues. CDR3 protein: CASSLRTDHLDTQYF. CDR3 bases: TGTGCCAGCAGCCTAAGGACGGACCATTTAGATACGCAGTATTTT.

This rearrangement joins TRBV6-2 or TRBV6-3 to TRBJ2-5, with 9 nucleotides matching TRBD2. CDR1 and CDR2 (germline): MNHEY, SVGEGT. V dropped 6 bases and J dropped 4; count of bases not matched to a gene: 9. CDR3 length equals 15 residues. This CDR3 reads CASSLDSGGRETQYF. The CDR3 bases are TGTGCCAGCAGCCTGGATAGCGGGGGTCGAGAGACCCAGTACTTC.